This TCR beta chain was obtained from a study of T cell responses to AZD1222 COVID-19 vaccine. Clones were read by immunoSEQ multiplex PCR, and TCRdb kept only the in-frame ones, dropping some. The repertoire holds roughly 97,000 clones, with 93% as singletons. Looked up from germline, CDR1 is SEHNR and CDR2 is FQNEAQ (reference sequence). Between the trimmed V and J ends, which lost 5 bases and 6 bases, there was a span of 11 bases. The CDR3 spans 14 residues. This clone came up once. The chain is built from TRBV7-9 and TRBJ1-6; maybe TRBD1 (6 bases). The sample was peripheral blood, taken on day 0 of AZD1222 vaccination. The sequence derives from an adult in good health. CDR3 region: CASSERQVNSPLHF. The DNA of the CDR3 is TGTGCCAGCAGCGAGCGACAGGTTAATTCACCCCTCCACTTT. The whole variable domain, remainder taken from reference TRBV7-9 and TRBJ1-6, is DTGVSQNPRHKITKRGQNVTFRCDPISEHNRLYWYRQTLGQGPEFLTYFQNEAQLEKSRLLSDRFSAERPKGSFSTLEIQRTEQGDSAMYLCASSERQVNSPLHFGNGTRLTVT.